A selection of T cell receptor beta chains follows, all from one sample in a study of blood T cell repertoires in COVID-19. The protocol was immunoSEQ multiplex PCR, while the TCRdb copy is restricted to in-frame clones and leaves out a portion. Here the sample spans 99,000 or so clones, 81% being singletons. Sequenced input: peripheral blood. The receptors stem from a woman in her 70s with acute or convalescent COVID-19. CDR3s include the opening cysteine and the closing phenylalanine or tryptophan. The D gene is left open where the match is weak. Size is stated for part of the rows, as once, few or many counts, or as a class when the clone is expanded.

TGTGCCACCAGGTCGGACAGGGGCACTGAAGCTTTCTTT	CATRSDRGTEAFF	TRBV24-1	.	TRBD1	TRBJ1-1
TGTGCCAGCAGCGAGGGACAGCTATATATGAACACTGAAGCTTTCTTT	CASSEGQLYMNTEAFF	TRBV3-1/TRBV3-2	.	TRBD1	TRBJ1-1
TGTGCCAGCAGCTTGACGGGACAGGGGTTAAACTATGGCTACACCTTC	CASSLTGQGLNYGYTF	TRBV5-4	.	TRBD1	TRBJ1-2
TGCAGTGCTAGTGACGACAGTTACACTGAAGCTTTCTTT	CSASDDSYTEAFF	TRBV20-1	.	.	TRBJ1-1
TGTGCCAGCAGTTACGCGAAGCGGTCTGGAAACACCATATATTTT	CASSYAKRSGNTIYF	TRBV6-5	.	.	TRBJ1-3
TGTGCCAGCAGTTTATGGACGGGAGGAAACACCATATATTTT	CASSLWTGGNTIYF	TRBV28	.	.	TRBJ1-3
TGTGCCAGTACTATAACAGGGGGCCACACTGAAGCTTTCTTT	CASTITGGHTEAFF	TRBV19	few	TRBD1	TRBJ1-1
TGCGCCAGCAGCCAAGAGTTTTCCTCGGGACAGGGTGGCTACACCTTC	CASSQEFSSGQGGYTF	TRBV4-3	.	TRBD1	TRBJ1-2
TGCAGCATATTGGGTTTACAGGGAGACACCGGGGAGCTGTTTTTT	CSILGLQGDTGELFF	TRBV29-1	.	.	TRBJ2-2
TGTGCCTCCGACAGGGCCTGGGTATCAGCGGGTTCACCCCTCCACTTT	CASDRAWVSAGSPLHF	TRBV30	.	TRBD1	TRBJ1-6
TGTGCCAGCTCACCGAGGCCTAGCGGCGACGAGCAGTACTTC	CASSPRPSGDEQYF	TRBV18	.	TRBD2	TRBJ2-7
TGTGCCAGTACCCTACAGGGGAACTATGGCTACACCTTC	CASTLQGNYGYTF	TRBV19	.	TRBD1	TRBJ1-2
TGTGCCAGCAGTTACTCCCCCCCAGGACAGGGCGATGGCTACACCTTC	CASSYSPPGQGDGYTF	TRBV6-5	.	TRBD1	TRBJ1-2
TGTGCCAGCACCGGGGACAGCCCAAACACCATATATTTT	CASTGDSPNTIYF	TRBV6-4	.	TRBD1	TRBJ1-3
TGCGCCAGCAGCCAAGAGGGGGGAACTTCGGGCAATGAGCAGTTCTTC	CASSQEGGTSGNEQFF	TRBV4-1	.	.	TRBJ2-1
TGTGCCAGCAGGGCCGGGGACTACGAGCAGTACTTC	CASRAGDYEQYF	TRBV2	.	.	TRBJ2-7
TGCAGCGTTGGACAGGGGGGGAACACTGAAGCTTTCTTT	CSVGQGGNTEAFF	TRBV29-1	few	TRBD1	TRBJ1-1
TGTGCCAGCAGTCGCGACGGGACAGGAATTAAGACGACTGAAGCTTTCTTT	CASSRDGTGIKTTEAFF	TRBV6-6	.	TRBD1	TRBJ1-1
TGTGCCAGCAGTTCCATACATCTAGCGGGGGTTGACCTTCGGGGCAATGAGCAGTTCTTC	CASSSIHLAGVDLRGNEQFF	TRBV6-2/TRBV6-3	once	TRBD2	TRBJ2-1
TGTGCCAGCAGCTTAGGAGTTAATGAGCAGTTCTTC	CASSLGVNEQFF	TRBV7-2	.	.	TRBJ2-1
TGTGCCACCAGTGATCCTAGCGGGTCGTCCTACAATGAGCAGTTCTTC	CATSDPSGSSYNEQFF	TRBV24-1	.	TRBD2	TRBJ2-1
TGTGCCAGCAGTGAAAAGGCAGGGATTACCTACGAGCAGTACTTC	CASSEKAGITYEQYF	TRBV25-1	.	.	TRBJ2-7
TGTGCCAGTAGTATATCTGACAGGAAACAAGAGACCCAGTACTTC	CASSISDRKQETQYF	TRBV19	.	.	TRBJ2-5
TGTGCCAGCAGCCTCCTCCAGGGGGAGACCCAGTACTTC	CASSLLQGETQYF	TRBV9	.	.	TRBJ2-5
TGTGCCAGTAGTACGTCAGGGTCGGCCACTGAAGCTTTCTTT	CASSTSGSATEAFF	TRBV19	.	.	TRBJ1-1
TGTGCCAGTAGTATAGGGGCAGGGGTACAGGAGACCCAGTACTTC	CASSIGAGVQETQYF	TRBV19	.	.	TRBJ2-5
TGCAGCGTTGATACAGGGGTTAACTATGGCTACACCTTC	CSVDTGVNYGYTF	TRBV29-1	.	TRBD1	TRBJ1-2
TGTGCCAGTAGTACCCGGGGACAGAACACTGAAGCTTTCTTT	CASSTRGQNTEAFF	TRBV19	.	.	TRBJ1-1
TGTGCCAGCAGTTCCATTCGGGATGAAGCTTTCTTT	CASSSIRDEAFF	TRBV7-2	.	.	TRBJ1-1
TGTGCCAGCAGTTTCGGAGGCTCTGGGGCCAACGTCCTGACTTTC	CASSFGGSGANVLTF	TRBV27	.	.	TRBJ2-6
TGTGCCAGCAGATCCCAAGGGGACACTGAAGCTTTCTTT	CASRSQGDTEAFF	TRBV27	.	.	TRBJ1-1
TGTGCCACCATTGATAACAAGAACACTGAAGCTTTCTTT	CATIDNKNTEAFF	TRBV2	.	.	TRBJ1-1
TGCGCCAGCAGCCAGGATAACAGGGTCAACTATGGCTACACCTTC	CASSQDNRVNYGYTF	TRBV4-3	.	.	TRBJ1-2
TGTGCCAGTAGCAAACTCACCCGGGCAGATACGCAGTATTTT	CASSKLTRADTQYF	TRBV19	.	.	TRBJ2-3
TGCAGCGTTGAAGATCGGGGGACAGGAAGCTCCTACGAGCAGTACTTC	CSVEDRGTGSSYEQYF	TRBV29-1	.	TRBD1	TRBJ2-7
TGTGCCAGCAGTTCCCCCGGGCAGGGGGCTAGCGAGCAGTACTTC	CASSSPGQGASEQYF	TRBV28	.	TRBD1	TRBJ2-7
TGCGCCAGCAGGCCGACCCTTCAGGCGTATAATGAGCAGTTCTTC	CASRPTLQAYNEQFF	TRBV5-1	.	.	TRBJ2-1
TGTGCCAGCAGCAACAGGGCAGGAACCAATCAGCCCCAGCATTTT	CASSNRAGTNQPQHF	TRBV6-2/TRBV6-3	.	.	TRBJ1-5
TGTGCCAGCAGCTTGACGGGAAACTACAATGAGCAGTTCTTC	CASSLTGNYNEQFF	TRBV5-4	.	.	TRBJ2-1
TGTGCCAGCAGCTTTACGACAGGGCTATATAATTCACCCCTCCACTTT	CASSFTTGLYNSPLHF	TRBV5-5	.	TRBD1	TRBJ1-6
TGTGCCACCAGTGACTCCAGGACAGGGAACATCAATCAGCCCCAGCATTTT	CATSDSRTGNINQPQHF	TRBV24-1	.	TRBD1	TRBJ1-5
TGTGCCAGCAGCCAAGATTCGGATCAGCCCCAGCATTTT	CASSQDSDQPQHF	TRBV3-1/TRBV3-2	.	.	TRBJ1-5
TGTGCCAGCACCTCAGACATGAACACTGAAGCTTTCTTT	CASTSDMNTEAFF	TRBV2	few	.	TRBJ1-1
TGTGCCAGTAGTACTTCGGACATACAAGAGACCCAGTACTTC	CASSTSDIQETQYF	TRBV19	.	.	TRBJ2-5
TGTGCCACCAGCAGAGGCGGGGAAGAGACCCAGTACTTC	CATSRGGEETQYF	TRBV15	.	.	TRBJ2-5
TGTGCCAGCAGCGCAAACCCAGGGGGGAGCTCCTACGAGCAGTACTTC	CASSANPGGSSYEQYF	TRBV2	.	.	TRBJ2-7
TGTGCCAGCAGTAGTACAGGGGTAGAGACCCAGTACTTC	CASSSTGVETQYF	TRBV27	.	TRBD1	TRBJ2-5
TGTGCCAGCAGTAGGATAGCGGGAGGCCTCTCCTACAATGAGCAGTTCTTC	CASSRIAGGLSYNEQFF	TRBV14	once	TRBD2	TRBJ2-1
TGTGCCAGCAGTGAATCAGGGTCATATAGCAATCAGCCCCAGCATTTT	CASSESGSYSNQPQHF	TRBV6-1	few	.	TRBJ1-5
TGTGCCAGCAATTATCAGGGGCGTCAGCCCCAGCATTTT	CASNYQGRQPQHF	TRBV6-2/TRBV6-3	.	.	TRBJ1-5
TGTGCCAGCAGTTTTCTAGCGGGTGACTATGGCTACACCTTC	CASSFLAGDYGYTF	TRBV27	.	.	TRBJ1-2
TGTGCCAGCAGGACATCCGGTTACAATGAGCAGTTCTTC	CASRTSGYNEQFF	TRBV6-5	.	.	TRBJ2-1
TGTGCCAGCAGACCTACGGGTTTCTATGGCTACACCTTC	CASRPTGFYGYTF	TRBV28	.	.	TRBJ1-2
TGTGCCAGCAGCTTCGACGTGAGAGCGGGTGAGCAGTTCTTC	CASSFDVRAGEQFF	TRBV7-9	once	.	TRBJ2-1
TGTGCCAGCAGCTTGGGTGGGGCAGGGGGCGTTTACGAGCAGTACTTC	CASSLGGAGGVYEQYF	TRBV5-5	once	TRBD1	TRBJ2-7
TGTGCCTGGACGCGGGATGCTGGAAACACCATATATTTT	CAWTRDAGNTIYF	TRBV30	.	.	TRBJ1-3
TGTGCCAGCTCACCAGATAGGCAGGGGAGTTTTGGCAATGAGCAGTTCTTC	CASSPDRQGSFGNEQFF	TRBV18	.	.	TRBJ2-1